The T cell receptor (beta chain) under discussion was sequenced for a study of human T cells and chemical hapten exposure. V lost 1 base and J 3 bases, leaving 13 bases between the germline ends. The CDR3 contains 15 residues. The V gene's germline CDR1 is SEHNR and CDR2 FQNEAQ (reference sequence). TCRdb re-called the RACE reads through MiXCR, storing one row per CDR3 protein. The data show 250,000 or so distinct CDR3 sequences, around 7.3% seen once. This clonotype turned up a few times. Documented time point: pre-sensitization, week 0. The sample's treatment: therapeutic diphenylcyclopropenone sensitization with weekly scalp DPC. Alopecia patients between 18 and 70 years old and suitable for DPC were used as donors.

The sequences come from whole blood, collected in connection with sensitization to the hapten diphenylcyclopropenone (DPC). This TCR was recovered from a young man with alopecia areata. Some clones in this sample may be carry-over from other donors' samples. The genes are TRBV7-9 and TRBJ2-7; perhaps D is TRBD1 or TRBD2 (5 bases each). The CDR3 spells CASSLGSLGDYEQYF. The DNA for the CDR3 is TGTGCCAGCAGCTTAGGAAGCCTGGGGGACTACGAGCAGTACTTC.